This TCR beta chain was sequenced in a study of human T cells and chemical hapten exposure listed by TCRdb under 2021. About the study as a whole: For sensitization, 2% DPC in acetone was applied to an approximately 2 cm by approximately 2 cm area of upper inner arm skin. Some 29 alopecia patients provided blood for TCR sequencing at one to four time points (pre-sensitization, 2, 6 and 24 weeks). This study followed changes in the peripheral blood TCR repertoire in vivo during primary and secondary sensitization of alopecia patients to the hapten diphenylcyclopropenone (DPC). Patient blood was sampled pre-sensitization (week 0) and at 2, 6 and about 24 weeks after DPC sensitization. Libraries were combined into a pool for sequencing, and differences in TCR yield between samples came mainly from small differences in library volumes within the pool. Alopecia areata with under or over 50% scalp involvement, alopecia totalis and alopecia universalis were represented in the patient cohort, which was mostly female. Patch tests used Finn chambers with 0.01% DPC on the upper back, scored after 6 days by International Contact Dermatitis Research Group standards. Throughout the study period of about 25 weeks, patients also received therapeutic DPC doses to the scalp every week.

Libraries were made using RACE. Data came from a NextSeq 500. Library preparation attached unique molecular identifiers to individual cDNA molecules for quantitative, reproducible TCR counting. For every blood RNA sample, sequencing covered both the TCR alpha and TCR beta chains. Per the original workflow: Samples had a median of roughly 98,000 TCRs, with a range from roughly 23,224 to 750,000. V, J and CDR3 annotation of the TCR reads was performed with the Decombinator software suite. For PS versus PT1 abundance plots, all samples were subsampled to the same number of TCRs (28,000). Expanded TCRs were defined as absent before sensitization and observed at least eight times at the 2-week time point. The raw public reads went through TCRdb reprocessing: fastp at Q25, MiXCR clone calling, in-frame beta chains kept. Identical CDR3 proteins give one entry, which carries the most common genes and DNA. TCRdb's processing, not the authors', yielded these V and J calls. For this sample the table gives tens of thousands of distinct CDR3 sequences, of which about 10% were detected only once. The ten most abundant clones make up around 6.3% of the sample.

Ten or more counts support this clonotype. The antigen it recognizes is unknown. The input lacks base qualities; no much larger clone sits a single base away. The time point label for this specimen denotes: pre-sensitization, week 0. The treatment or condition tag for this specimen amounts to: therapeutic diphenylcyclopropenone sensitization with weekly scalp DPC. At each patch-test visit, blood was drawn before the patch test was applied. Eligible patients were aged 18 to 70, diagnosed with alopecia, deemed suitable for DPC therapy, and excluded if pregnant. Total RNA was extracted from unfractionated whole blood that had been collected in Tempus Blood RNA tubes. General findings and caveats noted by the study authors: Repeated subsampling changed both the strength of the expansion versus patch-test correlation and the threshold at which that correlation became significant. Because all patients had alopecia, a presumed autoimmune disease, the immune response of the patients might differ from that of healthy individuals. Expanded TCRs formed significantly more large CDR3 similarity clusters than pre-sensitization or healthy control sets, consistent with antigen-driven responses. Patch test score was positively correlated with the number of PT1 expanded TCRs, with significance at thresholds 8, 16 and 32 but not at 4. DPC sensitization did not change the number of TCRs with a frequency above 1 in 1000, and there was no evidence of changes in global repertoire structure.

The CDR3 starts with the cysteine, ends with the phenylalanine, and has 12 residues. Kept here is only the CDR3 DNA, which spans 36 bases and is read in frame from base 1. V and J lose 6 bases and 6 bases, and a span of 11 bases separates them. Taken from the germline V gene, the CDR1 and CDR2 loops are SGHTA and FQGTGA. This receptor was obtained from a young man with alopecia areata. Some clones in this sample may be carry-over from other donors' samples. The sample was whole blood, taken in connection with sensitization to the hapten diphenylcyclopropenone (DPC). The chain is made from TRBV7-3 and TRBJ1-1, with a tentative D gene TRBD1 over 5 matching bases. The CDR3 is CASSSSGSEAFF. The nucleotides read TGTGCCAGCAGTTCATCAGGGTCTGAAGCTTTCTTT.